These T cell receptor beta chains were read from a single sample in a study of T cells after yellow fever vaccination. TCRdb independently ran MiXCR on the 5' RACE reads; one entry per CDR3 protein. The data contain about 360,000 distinct CDR3 sequences, under 7.5% of them singletons. The source was PBMCs, collected 5 days after the yellow fever booster vaccination. These receptor sequences come from a young man who received the YFV17D yellow fever vaccine. Both conserved end residues are part of each CDR3. A D gene is named only where the DNA matches it firmly. Clone size, where shown, is once, few, many, or a class for clones that have expanded.

V gene	D gene	CDR3 length	J gene	clone size	CDR3 protein	CDR3 DNA
TRBV12-3/TRBV12-4	-	13	TRBJ2-2	many	CASSSQETGELFF	TGTGCCAGCAGTTCCCAGGAAACCGGGGAGCTGTTTTTT
TRBV7-9	-	16	TRBJ2-7	few	CASSLVVGHPGGEQYF	TGTGCCAGCAGCTTAGTCGTTGGTCACCCTGGCGGCGAGCAGTACTTC
TRBV5-1	-	15	TRBJ2-1	few	CASSLAEGYYNEQFF	TGCGCCAGCAGCTTGGCGGAGGGGTACTACAATGAGCAGTTCTTC
TRBV6-5	TRBD1	19	TRBJ2-6	many	CASSYTPGTGPFGANVLTF	TGTGCCAGCAGTTACACCCCGGGGACAGGACCCTTTGGGGCCAACGTCCTGACTTTC
TRBV6-5	-	13	TRBJ2-5	many	CASSYSGQETQYF	TGTGCCAGCAGCTACTCGGGGCAAGAGACCCAGTACTTC
TRBV20-1	TRBD2	12	TRBJ2-1	few	CSGQRERHEQFF	TGCAGTGGGCAGCGGGAGAGACATGAGCAGTTCTTC
TRBV6-2/TRBV6-3	-	13	TRBJ2-1	-	CASSFDVYNEQFF	TGTGCCAGCAGTTTCGACGTCTACAATGAGCAGTTCTTC
TRBV11-1	-	13	TRBJ2-7	many	CASSLGLAAEQYF	TGTGCCAGCAGCTTGGGGTTAGCGGCCGAGCAGTACTTC
TRBV12-3/TRBV12-4	-	13	TRBJ2-1	many	CASSTFDSNEQFF	TGTGCCAGCAGTACCTTCGACAGCAATGAGCAGTTCTTC
TRBV20-1	TRBD2	17	TRBJ2-3	many	CSAGGTSGIASTDTQYF	TGCAGTGCTGGCGGGACTAGCGGGATCGCTAGCACAGATACGCAGTATTTT
TRBV20-1	TRBD2	15	TRBJ2-5	few	CSAYPTSGSRETQYF	TGCAGTGCCTACCCGACTAGCGGGAGTCGAGAGACCCAGTACTTC
TRBV11-2	TRBD2	15	TRBJ2-1	-	CASSKLAGDSYEQFF	TGTGCCAGCAGCAAACTAGCGGGGGATAGCTATGAGCAGTTCTTC
TRBV4-3	TRBD2	18	TRBJ2-6	few	CASSQDPGGSSGANVLTF	TGCGCCAGCAGCCAAGACCCGGGAGGCAGCTCTGGGGCCAACGTCCTGACTTTC
TRBV5-4	-	15	TRBJ2-1	-	CASSPGAEKSLEQFF	TGTGCCAGCAGTCCCGGGGCTGAGAAGTCACTCGAGCAGTTCTTC
TRBV28	-	15	TRBJ2-3	-	CASRLETRGEDTQYF	TGTGCCAGCAGACTTGAGACCCGGGGTGAAGATACGCAGTATTTT
TRBV25-1	TRBD1	15	TRBJ2-5	many	CASSEGGTGGETQYF	TGTGCCAGCAGTGAAGGGGGTACAGGGGGTGAGACCCAGTACTTC
TRBV5-5	TRBD1	16	TRBJ2-2	-	CASSLSPGGTTGELFF	TGTGCCAGCAGCTTGTCCCCAGGGGGCACGACCGGGGAGCTGTTTTTT
TRBV9	TRBD2	15	TRBJ2-3	many	CASSVAGGRANTQYF	TGTGCCAGCAGCGTAGCGGGCGGGAGGGCCAATACGCAGTATTTT
TRBV7-2	-	14	TRBJ1-3	few	CASSDTYSGNTIYF	TGTGCCAGCAGCGATACATACTCTGGAAACACCATATATTTT
TRBV5-6	TRBD1	16	TRBJ2-2	-	CASSRPGTGNTGELFF	TGTGCCAGCAGCCGACCCGGGACAGGGAACACCGGGGAGCTGTTTTTT
TRBV30	-	12	TRBJ1-1	few	CAWSQGYTEAFF	TGTGCCTGGAGTCAGGGTTACACTGAAGCTTTCTTT
TRBV20-1	-	13	TRBJ2-2	few	CSATFPSAGELFF	TGCAGTGCCACCTTCCCGAGCGCCGGGGAGCTGTTTTTT
TRBV20-1	-	13	TRBJ2-6	few	CSVGKPGANVLTF	TGCAGTGTGGGTAAACCCGGGGCCAACGTCCTGACTTTC
TRBV6-1	-	14	TRBJ2-7	many	CASNMTDHLYEQYF	TGTGCCAGCAATATGACAGATCACCTCTACGAGCAGTACTTC
TRBV6-1	TRBD2	16	TRBJ2-1	few	CASSFIAGSSYNEQFF	TGTGCCAGCAGCTTCATAGCGGGAAGCTCCTACAATGAGCAGTTCTTC
TRBV29-1	-	12	TRBJ2-3	-	CSVDGSADTQYF	TGCAGCGTTGATGGGTCTGCAGATACGCAGTATTTT
TRBV5-1	TRBD1	15	TRBJ1-2	-	CASSAAGTGGEGYTF	TGCGCCAGCAGCGCCGCAGGGACAGGGGGCGAGGGCTACACCTTC
TRBV5-1	-	15	TRBJ1-3	-	CASSPGAAKENTIYF	TGCGCCAGCAGCCCCGGGGCAGCCAAAGAAAACACCATATATTTT
TRBV18	TRBD1	17	TRBJ1-1	many	CASSPRGTGNAGTEAFF	TGTGCCAGCTCACCCCGCGGGACAGGGAATGCAGGTACTGAAGCTTTCTTT
TRBV25-1	-	14	TRBJ2-5	few	CASSGTRQEETQYF	TGTGCCAGCAGTGGGACCCGACAGGAAGAGACCCAGTACTTC
TRBV7-9	TRBD1	13	TRBJ2-7	many	CASAGTGASEQYF	TGTGCCAGCGCCGGGACAGGGGCGTCCGAGCAGTACTTC
TRBV4-2	-	14	TRBJ2-7	-	CASSQNDRGYEQYF	TGTGCCAGCAGCCAAAATGATCGCGGCTACGAGCAGTACTTC
TRBV20-1	TRBD2	14	TRBJ2-7	many	CSASPSGSSYEQYF	TGCAGTGCTTCTCCTAGCGGGAGCTCCTACGAGCAGTACTTC
TRBV20-1	-	13	TRBJ2-7	-	CSATGGGGYEQYF	TGCAGTGCTACAGGGGGAGGGGGCTACGAGCAGTACTTC
TRBV4-2	-	16	TRBJ2-2	-	CASSQEVGAVTGELFF	TGTGCCAGCAGCCAAGAGGTGGGAGCGGTCACCGGGGAGCTGTTTTTT
TRBV7-2	TRBD2	16	TRBJ2-7	-	CASSLTSGRSPYEQYF	TGTGCCAGCAGTTTAACTAGCGGGAGATCTCCCTACGAGCAGTACTTC
TRBV5-1	-	15	TRBJ1-4	many	CASSKQGIGNEKLFF	TGCGCCAGCAGCAAACAGGGAATCGGGAATGAAAAACTGTTTTTT
TRBV5-4	-	13	TRBJ1-4	few	CASSVGRNEKLFF	TGTGCCAGCAGCGTCGGGAGGAATGAAAAACTGTTTTTT
TRBV7-2	TRBD2	14	TRBJ2-7	many	CASRSSGSMTEQYF	TGTGCCAGCAGATCTAGCGGGAGTATGACCGAGCAGTACTTC
TRBV5-1	-	15	TRBJ2-1	few	CASSFRTDSYNEQFF	TGCGCCAGCAGCTTCCGGACAGACTCCTACAATGAGCAGTTCTTC
TRBV7-2	TRBD1	15	TRBJ2-7	many	CASSLDLRTGYEQYF	TGTGCCAGCAGCTTAGACTTGCGGACAGGCTACGAGCAGTACTTC
TRBV6-1	TRBD2	16	TRBJ2-7	many	CASRDPAAGSSYEQYF	TGTGCCAGCAGGGACCCAGCAGCGGGATCCTCCTACGAGCAGTACTTC
TRBV20-1	TRBD2	14	TRBJ2-7	few	CSATGLADGYEQYF	TGCAGTGCTACAGGACTAGCGGACGGCTACGAGCAGTACTTC
TRBV20-1	TRBD2	17	TRBJ2-1	few	CSAPRGGRSIAYNEQFF	TGCAGTGCCCCTAGGGGCGGGAGGTCAATTGCCTACAATGAGCAGTTCTTC
TRBV20-1	TRBD2	16	TRBJ2-3	-	CSARDSTSGSVYTQYF	TGCAGTGCTAGGGATTCAACTAGCGGTTCTGTGTATACGCAGTATTTT
TRBV15	-	15	TRBJ1-3	-	CATIDVKSSGNTIYF	TGTGCCACCATTGACGTGAAGAGCTCTGGAAACACCATATATTTT
TRBV5-1	TRBD1	15	TRBJ2-5	-	CASSPAGTVQETQYF	TGCGCCAGCAGCCCCGCCGGGACAGTTCAAGAGACCCAGTACTTC
TRBV7-9	-	13	TRBJ1-1	-	CASLRQLNTEAFF	TGTGCCAGCCTTCGACAGTTGAACACTGAAGCTTTCTTT
TRBV7-9	-	16	TRBJ2-1	few	CASSLGYGGALNEQFF	TGTGCCAGCAGCTTAGGTTATGGGGGAGCCTTAAATGAGCAGTTCTTC
TRBV9	-	14	TRBJ2-1	many	CASSGATTYNEQFF	TGTGCCAGCTCAGGAGCGACCACCTACAATGAGCAGTTCTTC